These 3 T cell receptor beta chains were sequenced from one sample in a study of cytomegalovirus exposure and HLA in healthy donors. PCR involved 60 Vbeta and 13 Jbeta primers. Data came from immunoSEQ multiplex PCR; TCRdb stores just in-frame clones and leaves some out. This table has about 160,000 clones, roughly three quarters appearing once. Sample: PBMCs. The receptors were sampled from a man aged 18-30 years in good health and CMV-seropositive.

About this clone: Mismatch with germline at one junction end may stem from a read error. This chain uses TRBV11-3 with TRBJ2-3; 11 positions agree with TRBD2. CDR1 is SGHNT, CDR2 YENEEA, per germline. This CDR3 has 17 residues. CDR3 region: CASSQRGTSGSTYTQYF. For the CDR3, the DNA is TGTGCCAGCAGCCAGAGGGGGACTAGCGGCAGCACATATACGCAGTATTTT. Complete variable domain (other parts from reference TRBV11-3 and TRBJ2-3): EAGVVQSPRYKIIEKKQPVAFWCNPISGHNTLYWYLQNLGQGPELLIRYENEEAVDDSQLPKDRFSAERLKGVDSTLKIQPAELGDSAVYLCASSQRGTSGSTYTQYFGPGTRLTVL.

The chain has TRBV19 and TRBJ1-5, with D possibly being TRBD1 (5 bases). Germline loops: CDR1 LNHDA, CDR2 SQIVND (reference sequence). The CDR3 is made up of 13 amino acids. V was trimmed by 5 bases and J by 2 bases, leaving 7 bases between them. The CDR3 protein is CASSGAGNQPQHF. CDR3 bases: TGTGCCAGTAGTGGGGCGGGCAATCAGCCCCAGCATTTT. Complete variable domain (other parts from reference TRBV19 and TRBJ1-5): DGGITQSPKYLFRKEGQNVTLSCEQNLNHDAMYWYRQDPGQGLRLIYYSQIVNDFQKGDIAEGYSVSREKKESFPLTVTSAQKNPTAFYLCASSGAGNQPQHFGDGTRLSIL.

V is TRBV19 and J is TRBJ2-1, with a possible D match to TRBD2 (5 bases). V lost 5 bases, J lost 0 bases, and 14 bases lay in between. In germline, CDR1 is LNHDA, CDR2 SQIVND (reference sequence). CDR3 length equals 16 residues. In DNA, the CDR3 is TGTGCCAGTAGTCCGGGCGGGCCTTTCTCCTACAATGAGCAGTTCTTC. Protein sequence: CASSPGGPFSYNEQFF.